These T cell receptor beta chains were read from a single sample in a study of cytomegalovirus exposure and HLA in healthy donors. Sequencing used immunoSEQ multiplex PCR; TCRdb keeps in-frame clones, though not all of them. In the table there are fewer than 140,000 clones, roughly 80% of which are singletons. Input material: PBMCs. These receptors were collected from a man aged 55 to 70 in good health and CMV-seronegative. The CDR3 runs from the conserved cysteine through the conserved F or W. D genes are given only for firm matches. A row's size may be missing; if present it is once, few, many or a size class.

D gene: NA
J gene: TRBJ2-5
V gene: TRBV2
clone size: NA
CDR3 protein: CASTRTTYETQYF
CDR3 DNA: TGTGCCAGCACAAGGACTACCTATGAGACCCAGTACTTC

D gene: NA
J gene: TRBJ2-1
V gene: TRBV18
clone size: NA
CDR3 protein: CASSPAVSYNEQFF
CDR3 DNA: TGTGCCAGCTCACCGGCGGTTTCCTACAATGAGCAGTTCTTC

D gene: TRBD2
J gene: TRBJ2-1
V gene: TRBV11-2
clone size: NA
CDR3 protein: CASSAGTSGRSSYNEQFF
CDR3 DNA: TGTGCCAGCAGCGCCGGGACTAGCGGGCGCAGCTCCTACAATGAGCAGTTCTTC

D gene: NA
J gene: TRBJ1-5
V gene: TRBV28
clone size: NA
CDR3 protein: CASSLTGTGNQPQHF
CDR3 DNA: TGTGCCAGCAGTCTTACAGGGACGGGCAATCAGCCCCAGCATTTT

D gene: TRBD2
J gene: TRBJ2-1
V gene: TRBV5-6
clone size: few
CDR3 protein: CASSLGLAGGNEQFF
CDR3 DNA: TGTGCCAGCAGCCTTGGACTAGCGGGGGGGAATGAGCAGTTCTTC

D gene: TRBD1
J gene: TRBJ2-1
V gene: TRBV28
clone size: few
CDR3 protein: CASRTGQGGDEQFF
CDR3 DNA: TGTGCCAGCAGAACGGGACAGGGGGGGGATGAGCAGTTCTTC

D gene: TRBD1
J gene: TRBJ2-5
V gene: TRBV2
clone size: NA
CDR3 protein: CASILDRFGQETQYF
CDR3 DNA: TGTGCCAGCATCCTGGACAGGTTTGGCCAAGAGACCCAGTACTTC

D gene: TRBD1
J gene: TRBJ1-2
V gene: TRBV13
clone size: once
CDR3 protein: CASSPRTGGAPRGYTF
CDR3 DNA: TGTGCCAGCAGCCCCCGGACAGGGGGCGCCCCGAGAGGCTACACCTTC

D gene: TRBD2
J gene: TRBJ2-1
V gene: TRBV19
clone size: NA
CDR3 protein: CASRTGTSRQFF
CDR3 DNA: TGTGCCAGTAGAACCGGGACTAGCAGGCAGTTCTTC

D gene: TRBD2
J gene: TRBJ2-7
V gene: TRBV4-3
clone size: NA
CDR3 protein: CASSPERGNYEQYF
CDR3 DNA: TGCGCCAGCAGCCCTGAGCGGGGGAACTACGAGCAGTACTTC

D gene: TRBD1
J gene: TRBJ1-2
V gene: TRBV6-5
clone size: NA
CDR3 protein: CASWPGTAYGYTF
CDR3 DNA: TGTGCCAGCTGGCCCGGGACAGCTTATGGCTACACCTTC

D gene: TRBD1
J gene: TRBJ1-2
V gene: TRBV6-1
clone size: NA
CDR3 protein: CASSFTGDGYTF
CDR3 DNA: TGTGCCAGCAGTTTCACAGGGGATGGCTACACCTTC

D gene: NA
J gene: TRBJ1-6
V gene: TRBV28
clone size: NA
CDR3 protein: CASRIGGLNSPLHF
CDR3 DNA: TGTGCCAGCAGAATAGGCGGCCTTAATTCACCCCTCCACTTT

D gene: NA
J gene: TRBJ1-1
V gene: TRBV5-6
clone size: NA
CDR3 protein: CASSLRTEAFF
CDR3 DNA: TGTGCCAGCAGCCTTCGGACTGAAGCTTTCTTT

D gene: NA
J gene: TRBJ2-7
V gene: TRBV29-1
clone size: NA
CDR3 protein: CSVEFQGQVYEQYF
CDR3 DNA: TGCAGCGTTGAATTCCAGGGGCAGGTCTACGAGCAGTACTTC

D gene: NA
J gene: TRBJ2-5
V gene: TRBV27
clone size: once
CDR3 protein: CASSLSYRAKETQYF
CDR3 DNA: TGTGCCAGCAGTTTATCGTACAGGGCGAAAGAGACCCAGTACTTC

D gene: TRBD1
J gene: TRBJ2-5
V gene: TRBV6-1
clone size: NA
CDR3 protein: CASSRMTGDQETQYF
CDR3 DNA: TGTGCCAGCAGTAGAATGACAGGGGACCAAGAGACCCAGTACTTC

D gene: TRBD1
J gene: TRBJ2-2
V gene: TRBV6-5
clone size: NA
CDR3 protein: CASSYDRGRGELFF
CDR3 DNA: TGTGCCAGCAGTTACGACAGGGGTAGGGGGGAGCTGTTTTTT

D gene: TRBD1
J gene: TRBJ2-7
V gene: TRBV14
clone size: NA
CDR3 protein: CASSQDSLAGGIYEQYF
CDR3 DNA: TGTGCCAGCAGCCAAGATAGTTTGGCAGGGGGTATCTACGAGCAGTACTTC

D gene: NA
J gene: TRBJ2-5
V gene: TRBV5-1
clone size: NA
CDR3 protein: CASSLGARGQETQYF
CDR3 DNA: TGCGCCAGCAGCTTGGGGGCGCGGGGTCAAGAGACCCAGTACTTC

D gene: NA
J gene: TRBJ1-4
V gene: TRBV18
clone size: NA
CDR3 protein: CASSPSEGMREKLFF
CDR3 DNA: TGTGCCAGCTCACCTTCAGAGGGAATGCGCGAAAAACTGTTTTTT

D gene: TRBD1
J gene: TRBJ1-1
V gene: TRBV6-6
clone size: NA
CDR3 protein: CAHRDRATEAFF
CDR3 DNA: TGTGCCCACAGGGACAGGGCCACTGAAGCTTTCTTT

D gene: NA
J gene: TRBJ2-1
V gene: TRBV7-2
clone size: NA
CDR3 protein: CASSPRTDLNEQFF
CDR3 DNA: TGTGCCAGCAGCCCCCGGACAGACCTAAATGAGCAGTTCTTC

D gene: TRBD2
J gene: TRBJ2-7
V gene: TRBV7-2
clone size: NA
CDR3 protein: CASSWRAGDSYEQYF
CDR3 DNA: TGTGCCAGCAGCTGGCGAGCGGGGGATAGCTACGAGCAGTACTTC

D gene: NA
J gene: TRBJ2-5
V gene: TRBV18
clone size: NA
CDR3 protein: CASSPRAVETQYF
CDR3 DNA: TGTGCCAGCTCACCGAGAGCGGTCGAGACCCAGTACTTC

D gene: NA
J gene: TRBJ2-4
V gene: TRBV7-2
clone size: few
CDR3 protein: CASSLDRWSNIQYF
CDR3 DNA: TGTGCCAGCAGCTTAGACAGGTGGTCAAACATTCAGTACTTC

D gene: NA
J gene: TRBJ2-3
V gene: TRBV6-4
clone size: NA
CDR3 protein: CASREFPTSYTQYF
CDR3 DNA: TGTGCCAGCAGGGAGTTCCCTACATCCTATACGCAGTATTTT

D gene: TRBD1
J gene: TRBJ1-1
V gene: TRBV5-1
clone size: NA
CDR3 protein: CASSSGGTVNTEAFF
CDR3 DNA: TGCGCCAGCAGCTCGGGTGGGACAGTGAACACTGAAGCTTTCTTT